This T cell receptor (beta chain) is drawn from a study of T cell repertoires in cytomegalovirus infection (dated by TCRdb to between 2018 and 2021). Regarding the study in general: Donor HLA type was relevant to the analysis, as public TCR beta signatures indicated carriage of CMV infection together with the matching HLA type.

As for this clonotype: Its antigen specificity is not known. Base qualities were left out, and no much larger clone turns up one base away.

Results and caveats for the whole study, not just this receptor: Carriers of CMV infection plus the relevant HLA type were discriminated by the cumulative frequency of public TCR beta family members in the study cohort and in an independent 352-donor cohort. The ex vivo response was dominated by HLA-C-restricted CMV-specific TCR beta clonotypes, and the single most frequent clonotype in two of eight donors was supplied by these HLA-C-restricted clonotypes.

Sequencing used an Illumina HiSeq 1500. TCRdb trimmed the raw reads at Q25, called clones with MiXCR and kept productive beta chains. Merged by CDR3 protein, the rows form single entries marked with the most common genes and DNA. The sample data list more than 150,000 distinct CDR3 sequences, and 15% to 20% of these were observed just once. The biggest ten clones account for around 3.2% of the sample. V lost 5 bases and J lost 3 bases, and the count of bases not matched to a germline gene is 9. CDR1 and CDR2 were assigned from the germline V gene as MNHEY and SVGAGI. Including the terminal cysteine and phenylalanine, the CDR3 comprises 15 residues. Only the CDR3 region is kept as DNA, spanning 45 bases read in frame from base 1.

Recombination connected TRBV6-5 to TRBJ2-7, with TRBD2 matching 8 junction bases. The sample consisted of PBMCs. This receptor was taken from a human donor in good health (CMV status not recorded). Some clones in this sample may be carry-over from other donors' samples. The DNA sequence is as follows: TGTGCCAGCAGTCCGGGACTAGACGGTTTCTACGAGCAGTACTTC. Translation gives CASSPGLDGFYEQYF.